This T cell receptor (beta chain) was documented in a study of Graves' ophthalmopathy and Graves' hyperthyroidism. Study observations and caveats: Blood was where most expanded thyroid clonotypes above 0.001 frequency also turned up. This model predicted ophthalmopathy progression (sensitivity 60% to 71%, specificity about 72%).

RNA transcripts were the source from which TCR beta CDR3 regions were amplified. First-round RT-PCR employed HTBI primers, with a second-round multiplex PCR after it. From the multiplex PCR reads, TCRdb called clonotypes with MiXCR, one entry per CDR3 protein. The sample contains approximately 380,000 distinct CDR3 sequences, over 20% of which appear only once. Hyperthyroidism patients had new diagnoses, durations under 2 months, and ages of 18 to 65. The PBMC fraction was derived from about 10 ml of fresh peripheral blood. Trimming removed 3 bases from V and 2 bases from J, with 8 bases in between. The CDR3 extends over 13 amino acids. Germline lookup yields CDR1 DFQATT and CDR2 SNEGSKA (reference sequence). This clonotype was seen ten or more times. No antigen is known for it.

Sequencing was performed on peripheral blood. This receptor was identified in a woman between 18 and 29 years old with stable Graves' hyperthyroidism. The V and J genes are TRBV20-1 and TRBJ1-5, with no clear D. CDR3 amino acids: CSARARRNQPQHF. The CDR3 DNA reads as TGCAGTGCTAGGGCCCGACGCAATCAGCCCCAGCATTTT.